What follows are 20 T cell receptor beta chains derived from one specimen sequenced in a study of blood T cells in healthy people across ages. Next came a second PCR, run for about 6 to 12 cycles, which used a sample-barcoded 5' primer along with a J-beta primer mix. TCRdb recomputed calls from the 5' RACE reads with MiXCR, one row per CDR3 protein. Among roughly 2 million distinct CDR3 sequences, about 50% were seen once, and the ten largest hold roughly 2%. The sample consisted of blood. These receptors originate from a woman aged 40-49 years in good health.

This clonotype has only a few counts. CDR3 DNA sequence: TGTGCCAGCAGTGTACCGGGGGCGAAGACCCAGTACTTC. It translates to CASSVPGAKTQYF. V gene TRBV28 combines with J gene TRBJ2-5; the D call may be TRBD1 or TRBD2 (6 bases each). Germline CDR1 reads MDHEN; CDR2 reads SYDVKM. The CDR3 has 13 amino acids. The ends were cut back, 5 bases at V and 6 bases at J, with 13 bases in the middle.

The genes are TRBV20-1 and TRBJ2-1; TRBD2 is a possible D gene (7 bases). Germline V gene data show CDR1 as DFQATT and CDR2 as SNEGSKA (reference sequence). V shed 6 bases and J shed 4 bases, with 22 bases lying between them. The CDR3 has 16 amino acids. The CDR3 here is CSAQERRGGNYNEQFF. CDR3 nucleotides: TGCAGTGCCCAGGAGCGAAGGGGGGGGAATTACAATGAGCAGTTCTTC.

The genes are TRBV11-2 and TRBJ2-1; D unresolved. Germline CDR1 is SGHAT and CDR2 is FQNNGV. Between the trimmed V and J ends, which lost 4 bases and 7 bases, there was a span of 8 bases. CDR3 length: 12 amino acids. The CDR3 DNA follows: TGTGCCAGCAGCTCCGACGGAAATGAGCAGTTCTTC. Translating it yields CASSSDGNEQFF.

This clonotype was found a few times. The chain joins TRBV7-9 to TRBJ2-6, with D perhaps TRBD1 or TRBD2 (5 bases each). The CDR3 has 12 residues. The germline V and J ends were trimmed by 5 bases and 11 bases, with 10 bases remaining between them. Germline lookup yields CDR1 SEHNR and CDR2 FQNEAQ (reference sequence). CDR3 in amino acids: CASSLGTDVLTF. CDR3 coding DNA: TGTGCCAGCAGCCTCGGGACCGACGTCCTGACTTTC.

This clonotype was seen ten or more times. CDR3 nucleotide sequence: TGCGCCAGCAGCTTGGGGGGTCCTGGGGCCAACGTCCTGACTTTC. Its protein is CASSLGGPGANVLTF. The V and J genes are TRBV5-1 and TRBJ2-6; D gene unclear. V dropped 0 bases and J dropped 2 bases, with 6 bases sitting between them. This CDR3 has 15 amino acids. Germline CDR1 is SGHRS and CDR2 is YFSETQ.

This clonotype was detected only a few times. The chain recombines TRBV9 with TRBJ1-2, with 7 bases aligning to TRBD1. V was pared by 5 bases and J by 4 bases, with 8 bases of the junction left unmatched. Germline-derived CDR1 and CDR2 are SGDLS and YYNGEE. This CDR3 has 14 residues. CDR3 DNA: TGTGCCAGCAGTTACTCCGGGACAGCCTATGGCTACACCTTC. Residues: CASSYSGTAYGYTF.

The CDR3 reads CASSTDRFSKDTQYF. As DNA, the CDR3 is TGTGCCAGCAGTACCGACAGGTTTTCGAAAGATACGCAGTATTTT. The J gene is TRBJ2-3, the V gene TRBV28, with D maybe TRBD1 (6 bases). V was shortened by 5 bases and J by 5 bases, with 17 bases between the two germline ends. Looked up from germline, CDR1 is MDHEN and CDR2 is SYDVKM. The CDR3 extends over 15 amino acids.

CDR3 amino acids: CASRSDSPYEQYF. DNA of the CDR3: TGTGCCAGCAGATCGGACAGTCCCTACGAGCAGTACTTC. The chain has TRBV12-3 or TRBV12-4 and TRBJ2-7; D possibly corresponds to TRBD1 (6 bases). CDR3 length: 13 amino acids. V gave up 6 bases and J gave up 2 bases, with 11 bases separating them.

This chain uses TRBV20-1 with TRBJ2-1; 8 bases are a match to TRBD1. The CDR3 length is 15 residues. Unmatched junction bases numbered 9, after V lost 1 base and J lost 7 bases. Germline V gene lookup returns CDR1 DFQATT and CDR2 SNEGSKA (reference sequence). The CDR3 coding sequence is TGCAGTGCTAGAGGAAACAGGGGGAAGAATAATGAGCAGTTCTTC. Its protein product is CSARGNRGKNNEQFF.

This clonotype was counted a few times. The rearrangement joins TRBV4-1 to TRBJ1-2; no definite D call. Germline lookup yields CDR1 MGHRA and CDR2 YSYEKL. V gave up 0 bases and J gave up 5 bases, with 13 bases separating them. This CDR3 is built from 15 residues. CDR3 protein: CASSQEDSSGYGYTF. DNA for the CDR3: TGCGCCAGCAGCCAAGAGGATAGTTCTGGGTATGGCTACACCTTC.

This clonotype was picked up a small number of times. CDR3 nucleotides: TGTGCCAGCAGTCCCCCCGGGGAGGGTTCCTACGAGCAGTACTTC. Translation: CASSPPGEGSYEQYF. This sequence joins TRBV6-5 and TRBJ2-7, with TRBD2 matching over 7 bases. Germline loops: CDR1 MNHEY, CDR2 SVGAGI. With V trimmed by 5 bases and J by 1 base, 8 bases remained unmatched. The CDR3 covers 15 residues.

The CDR3 is CASSSRGQAIGHNEQFF. CDR3 in DNA: TGTGCCAGCAGCTCCCGCGGACAGGCAATAGGGCACAATGAGCAGTTCTTC. The rearrangement uses TRBV7-9 and TRBJ2-1, with 7 bases matching TRBD1. The J segment lost 5 bases and the V segment lost 4 bases, leaving 14 bases of the junction unmatched. CDR3 length equals 17 residues. Germline CDR1 SEHNR, CDR2 FQNEAQ (reference sequence).

This clonotype was counted at least ten times. The chain joins TRBV29-1 to TRBJ1-5, with a tentative D call TRBD1 (6 bases). Germline-derived CDR1 and CDR2 are SQVTM and ANQGSEA. Trimming removed 4 bases at V and 2 bases at J, with 9 bases between. There are 13 residues in the CDR3. This CDR3 reads CSVANRGNQPQHF. CDR3 in DNA: TGCAGCGTTGCCAACAGGGGCAATCAGCCCCAGCATTTT.

The rearrangement links TRBV10-2 to TRBJ1-5; D is ambiguous. Between the trimmed V and J ends, which lost 7 bases and 0 bases, there was a span of 13 bases. The CDR3 is 15 residues long. Germline CDR1 and CDR2: WSHSY and SAAADI. The CDR3 DNA reads as TGCGCCAGCAAAGAGTCAAGGCATAGCAATCAGCCCCAGCATTTT. Translating it yields CASKESRHSNQPQHF.

This clonotype was counted between two and nine times. The rearrangement links TRBV27 to TRBJ2-4; TRBD1 matches 7 bases. V shed 5 bases and J 7 bases; nucleotides not matched to a gene: 5. Germline CDR1 reads MNHEY; CDR2 reads SMNVEV (reference sequence). The CDR3 totals 13 residues. CDR3 bases: TGTGCCAGCAGTCGGGACAGTGGGAACATTCAGTACTTC. This translates into CASSRDSGNIQYF.

This sequence joins TRBV7-6 and TRBJ2-2; D is perhaps TRBD1 or TRBD2 (6 bases each). V shed 10 bases and J shed 0 bases, with 18 bases lying between them. Germline V CDR1 and CDR2: SGHVS, FNYEAQ. The CDR3 length is 16 residues. The DNA for the CDR3 is TGTGCCACCAGGTTTGAGGGGGGCGCGAACACCGGGGAGCTGTTTTTT. As protein: CATRFEGGANTGELFF.

In the case of this clonotype: The germline gene is not matched at one end of the junction; a read error may be the cause. This rearrangement joins TRBV6-2 or TRBV6-3 to TRBJ2-7; 8 positions match TRBD1. Germline CDR1 and CDR2: MNHEY and SVGEGT. The CDR3 loop spans 15 amino acids. DNA for the CDR3: TGTGCCATCAGTTACGCAGGACAGGGAGTCTACGAGCAGTACTTC. Its protein is CAISYAGQGVYEQYF.

The gene calls are TRBV6-2 or TRBV6-3 and TRBJ1-5, with no clear D. CDR1 and CDR2 from the germline V gene are MNHEY and SVGEGT. The CDR3 consists of 15 residues. The V and J ends lost 5 bases and 0 bases respectively, with 11 bases between them. DNA of the CDR3: TGTGCCAGCAGTCACGGCGGGTATAGCAATCAGCCCCAGCATTTT. This codes for CASSHGGYSNQPQHF.

This clonotype was seen only a few times. V gene TRBV20-1 combines with J gene TRBJ1-5; TRBD1 is a possible D gene (6 bases). CDR3 length: 14 amino acids. Trimming pared 0 bases from V and 7 bases from J, leaving 13 bases between. Germline-derived CDR1 and CDR2 are DFQATT and SNEGSKA (reference sequence). The CDR3, as DNA: TGCAGTGCTAGAGATCGGGGGCACAACCAGCCCCAGCATTTT. Protein product: CSARDRGHNQPQHF.

V usage is TRBV20-1 and J usage is TRBJ2-3; 9 nucleotides line up with TRBD2. Germline V gene sequence: CDR1 DFQATT, CDR2 SNEGSKA (reference sequence). The CDR3 totals 16 residues. V gave up 0 bases and J gave up 1 base; unmatched junction bases: 5. The CDR3 nucleotides read TGCAGTGCTAGAGATTTAGAGCGGGGGGGCACAGATACGCAGTATTTT. Amino acids: CSARDLERGGTDTQYF.